Sequencing of this T cell receptor beta chain was carried out in a study of OX40 agonist ivuxolimab in advanced cancers. Study context: The diagnoses of dose-escalation patients were hepatocellular carcinoma, melanoma, renal cell or head and neck cancer.

Measured with immunoSEQ multiplex PCR; TCRdb has only the in-frame clones, and not every one. The repertoire holds about 66,000 clones, with approximately 81% as singletons. Trimming removed 6 bases at V and 0 bases at J, with 20 bases between. Germline V gene data show CDR1 as KGHSH and CDR2 as LQKENI. This CDR3 comprises 17 residues. The specimen was CD4+ or CD8+ T cells sorted from blood, collected in a trial of the OX40 agonist ivuxolimab. The chain recombines TRBV18 with TRBJ1-2; perhaps TRBD1 as D (5 bases). This receptor was obtained from an adult with an advanced solid tumor such as melanoma, head and neck, liver or kidney cancer. CDR3 protein: CASSSFRDGLANYGYTF. The CDR3 DNA is TGTGCCAGCTCCTCATTCCGGGACGGCTTGGCTAACTATGGCTACACCTTC.